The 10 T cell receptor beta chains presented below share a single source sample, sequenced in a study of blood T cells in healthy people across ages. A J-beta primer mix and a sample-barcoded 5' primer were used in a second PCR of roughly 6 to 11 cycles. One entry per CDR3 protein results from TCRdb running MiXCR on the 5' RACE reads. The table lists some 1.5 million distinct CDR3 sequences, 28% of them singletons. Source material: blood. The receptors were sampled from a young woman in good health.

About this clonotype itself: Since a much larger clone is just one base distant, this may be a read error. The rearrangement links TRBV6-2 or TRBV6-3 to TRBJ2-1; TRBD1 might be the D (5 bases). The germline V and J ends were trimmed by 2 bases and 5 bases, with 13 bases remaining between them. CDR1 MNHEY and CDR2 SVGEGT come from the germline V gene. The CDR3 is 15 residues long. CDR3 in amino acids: CASSYDSPTHNEQFF. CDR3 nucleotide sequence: TGTGCCAGCAGTTACGACAGCCCAACCCACAATGAGCAGTTCTTC.

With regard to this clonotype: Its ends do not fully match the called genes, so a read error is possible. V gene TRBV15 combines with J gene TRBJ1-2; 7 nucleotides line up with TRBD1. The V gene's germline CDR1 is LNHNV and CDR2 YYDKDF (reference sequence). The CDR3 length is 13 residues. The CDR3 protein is CVTSRDSNYGYTF. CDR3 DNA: TGTGTCACCAGCAGGGACAGTAACTATGGCTACACCTTC.

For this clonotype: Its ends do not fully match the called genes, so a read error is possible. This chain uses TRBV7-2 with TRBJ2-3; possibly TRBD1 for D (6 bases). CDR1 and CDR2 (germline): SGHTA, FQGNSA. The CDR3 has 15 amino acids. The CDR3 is CACSPVRGTTDTQYF. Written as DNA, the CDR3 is TGTGCCTGCAGCCCCGTGAGGGGGACCACAGATACGCAGTATTTT.

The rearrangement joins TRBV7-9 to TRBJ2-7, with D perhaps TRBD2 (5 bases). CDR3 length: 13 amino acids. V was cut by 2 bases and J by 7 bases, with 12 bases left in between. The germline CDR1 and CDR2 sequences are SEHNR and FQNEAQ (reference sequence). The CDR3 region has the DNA TGTGCCAGCAGCTTAAACGGGGTGGGAGAGCAGTACTTC. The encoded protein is CASSLNGVGEQYF.

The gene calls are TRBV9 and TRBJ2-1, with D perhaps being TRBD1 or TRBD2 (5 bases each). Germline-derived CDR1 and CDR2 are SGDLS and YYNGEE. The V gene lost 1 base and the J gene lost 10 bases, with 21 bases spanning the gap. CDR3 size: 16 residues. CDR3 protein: CASSVTVRDRTGEQFF. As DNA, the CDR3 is TGTGCCAGCAGCGTAACGGTCCGGGACCGGACCGGCGAGCAGTTCTTC.

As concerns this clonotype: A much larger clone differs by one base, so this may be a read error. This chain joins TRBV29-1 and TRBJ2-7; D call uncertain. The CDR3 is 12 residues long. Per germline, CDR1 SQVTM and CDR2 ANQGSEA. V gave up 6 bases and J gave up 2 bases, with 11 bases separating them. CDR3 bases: TGCAGCGTACAGAGGATAGCCTACGAGCAGTACTTC. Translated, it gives CSVQRIAYEQYF.

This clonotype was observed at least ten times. CDR3 bases: TGTGCCAGCAGCGTACTAGAGACCCAGTACTTC. Residues: CASSVLETQYF. The rearrangement uses TRBV9 and TRBJ2-5; D remains unclear. There are 11 residues in the CDR3. The V gene's germline CDR1 is SGDLS and CDR2 YYNGEE. The germline V and J ends were trimmed by 1 base and 4 bases, with 2 bases remaining between them.

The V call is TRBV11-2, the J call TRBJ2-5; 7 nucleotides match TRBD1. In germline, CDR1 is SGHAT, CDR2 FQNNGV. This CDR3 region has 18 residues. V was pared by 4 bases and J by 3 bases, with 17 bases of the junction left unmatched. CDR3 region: CASSSASLGTDNEETQYF. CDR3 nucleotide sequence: TGTGCCAGCAGCTCAGCCTCCCTTGGGACAGACAATGAAGAGACCCAGTACTTC.

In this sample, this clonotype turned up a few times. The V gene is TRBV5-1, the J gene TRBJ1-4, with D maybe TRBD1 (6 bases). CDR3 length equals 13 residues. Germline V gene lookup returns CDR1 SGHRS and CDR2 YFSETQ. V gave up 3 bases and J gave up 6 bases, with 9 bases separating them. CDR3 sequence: CASSSTGHEKLFF. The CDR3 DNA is TGCGCCAGCAGCTCCACAGGGCATGAAAAACTGTTTTTT.

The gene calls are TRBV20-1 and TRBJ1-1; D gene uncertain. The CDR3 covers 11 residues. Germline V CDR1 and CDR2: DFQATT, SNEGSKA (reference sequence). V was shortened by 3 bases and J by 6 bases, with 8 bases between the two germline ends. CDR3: CSAREASEAFF. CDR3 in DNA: TGCAGTGCTAGGGAGGCCTCTGAAGCTTTCTTT.